This T cell receptor (beta chain) was identified during a study of T cell responses to AZD1222 COVID-19 vaccine. Assay: immunoSEQ multiplex PCR; the TCRdb copy retains only in-frame clones and omits some. The profile shows some 96,000 clones, around 90% of them singletons. The origin of this receptor is an adult in good health. The material sequenced was peripheral blood, taken on day 0 of AZD1222 vaccination.

This chain's CDR3 is CASSVVGEGRREQFF. DNA of the CDR3: TGTGCCAGCAGCGTCGTCGGGGAGGGCCGGCGTGAGCAGTTCTTC. The chain links TRBV11-2 to TRBJ2-1, with TRBD2 identical over 7 bases. Trimming cost V 5 bases and J 9 bases; bases outside gene matches: 13. The CDR3 covers 15 residues. Germline V lookup: CDR1 SGHAT, CDR2 FQNNGV.